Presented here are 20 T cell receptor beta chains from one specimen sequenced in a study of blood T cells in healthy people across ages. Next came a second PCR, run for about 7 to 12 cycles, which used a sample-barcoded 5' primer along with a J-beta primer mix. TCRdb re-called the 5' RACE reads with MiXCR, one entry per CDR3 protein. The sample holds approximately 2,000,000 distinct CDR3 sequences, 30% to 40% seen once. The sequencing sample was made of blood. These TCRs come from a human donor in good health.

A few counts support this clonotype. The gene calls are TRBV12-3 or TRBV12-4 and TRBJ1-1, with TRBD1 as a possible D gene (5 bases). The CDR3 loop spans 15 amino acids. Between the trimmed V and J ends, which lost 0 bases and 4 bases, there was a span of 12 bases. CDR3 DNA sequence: TGTGCCAGCAGTTTAGCGAGGGGCCTGGGCACTGAAGCTTTCTTT. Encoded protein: CASSLARGLGTEAFF.

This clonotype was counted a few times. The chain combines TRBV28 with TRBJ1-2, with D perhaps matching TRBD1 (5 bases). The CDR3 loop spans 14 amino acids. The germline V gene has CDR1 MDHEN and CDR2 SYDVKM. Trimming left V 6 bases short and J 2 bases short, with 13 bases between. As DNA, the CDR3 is TGTGCCAGCAGCCAAAACGCAGGGAACTATGGCTACACCTTC. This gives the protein CASSQNAGNYGYTF.

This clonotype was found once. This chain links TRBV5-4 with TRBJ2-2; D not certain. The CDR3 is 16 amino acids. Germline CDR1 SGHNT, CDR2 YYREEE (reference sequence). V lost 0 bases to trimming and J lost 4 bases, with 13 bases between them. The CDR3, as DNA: TGTGCCAGCAGCTTGGCGGCGGACGGTCTCACCGGGGAGCTGTTTTTT. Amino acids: CASSLAADGLTGELFF.

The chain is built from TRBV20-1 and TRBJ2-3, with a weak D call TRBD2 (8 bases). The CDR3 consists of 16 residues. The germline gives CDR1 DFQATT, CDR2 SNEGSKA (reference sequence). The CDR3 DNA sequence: TGCAGCGCTGGCGGGGGGACAGAAACTAGCACAGATACGCAGTATTTT. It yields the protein CSAGGGTETSTDTQYF.

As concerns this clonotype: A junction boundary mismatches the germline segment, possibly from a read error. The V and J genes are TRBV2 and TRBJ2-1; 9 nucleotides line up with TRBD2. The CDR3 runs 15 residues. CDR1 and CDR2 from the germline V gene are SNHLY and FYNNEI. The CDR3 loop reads CASRRLAGISYEQFF. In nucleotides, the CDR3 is TGTGCTAGCAGGCGGCTAGCGGGAATCTCCTACGAGCAGTTCTTC.

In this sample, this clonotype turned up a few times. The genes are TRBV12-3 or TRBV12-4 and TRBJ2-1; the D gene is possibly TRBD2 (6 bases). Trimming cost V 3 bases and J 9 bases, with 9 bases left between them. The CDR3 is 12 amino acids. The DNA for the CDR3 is TGTGCCAGCAGTTTCGGGACTGGTGAGCAGTTCTTC. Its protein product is CASSFGTGEQFF.

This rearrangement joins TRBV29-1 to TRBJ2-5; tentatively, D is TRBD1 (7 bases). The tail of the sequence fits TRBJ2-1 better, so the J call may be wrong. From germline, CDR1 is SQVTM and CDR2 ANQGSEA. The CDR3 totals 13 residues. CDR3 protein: CSAWGDSQETQFF. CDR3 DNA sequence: TGCAGCGCTTGGGGGGACAGTCAAGAGACCCAGTTCTTC.

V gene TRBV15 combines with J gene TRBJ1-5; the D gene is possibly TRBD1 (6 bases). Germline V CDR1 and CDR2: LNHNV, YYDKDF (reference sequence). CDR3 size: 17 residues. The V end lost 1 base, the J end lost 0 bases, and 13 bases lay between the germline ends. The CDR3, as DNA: TGTGCCACCAGCAGAGGGGGGGGCGGTTATAGCAATCAGCCCCAGCATTTT. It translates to CATSRGGGGYSNQPQHF.

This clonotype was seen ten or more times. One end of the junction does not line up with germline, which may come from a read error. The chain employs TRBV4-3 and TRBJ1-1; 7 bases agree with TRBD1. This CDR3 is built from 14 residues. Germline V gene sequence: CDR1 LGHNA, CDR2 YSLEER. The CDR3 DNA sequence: TGTGCCAGCAGCCAGGGGACAGTGAACACTGAAGCTTTCTTT. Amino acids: CASSQGTVNTEAFF.

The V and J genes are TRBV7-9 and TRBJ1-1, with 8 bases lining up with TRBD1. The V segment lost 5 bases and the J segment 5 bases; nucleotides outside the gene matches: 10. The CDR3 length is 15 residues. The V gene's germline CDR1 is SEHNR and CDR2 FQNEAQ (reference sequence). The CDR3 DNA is TGTGCCAGCAGCCACGGACAGGGAGATTTGACTGAAGCTTTCTTT. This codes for CASSHGQGDLTEAFF.

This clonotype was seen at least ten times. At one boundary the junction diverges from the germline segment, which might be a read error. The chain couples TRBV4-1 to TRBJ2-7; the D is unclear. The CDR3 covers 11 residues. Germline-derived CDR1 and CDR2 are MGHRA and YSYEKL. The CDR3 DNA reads TGTGCCAGCAGCCAAGGAGACGAGCAGTACTTC. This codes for CASSQGDEQYF.

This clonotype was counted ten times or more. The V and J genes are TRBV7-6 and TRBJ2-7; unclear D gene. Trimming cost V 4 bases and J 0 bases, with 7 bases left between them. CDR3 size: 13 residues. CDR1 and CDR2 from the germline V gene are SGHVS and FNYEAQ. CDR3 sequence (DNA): TGTGCCAGCAGCTCAATCAGCTCCTACGAGCAGTACTTC. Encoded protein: CASSSISSYEQYF.

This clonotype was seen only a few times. The CDR3 DNA follows: TGTGCCAGCAGTTTATCCCGGACTAGATTGGGTACGCAGTATTTT. This encodes CASSLSRTRLGTQYF. The rearrangement joins TRBV28 to TRBJ2-3, with 7 bases matching TRBD2. Germline loops: CDR1 MDHEN, CDR2 SYDVKM. This CDR3 comprises 15 residues. The V and J ends lost 1 base and 8 bases, in that order; junction bases with no gene match: 9.

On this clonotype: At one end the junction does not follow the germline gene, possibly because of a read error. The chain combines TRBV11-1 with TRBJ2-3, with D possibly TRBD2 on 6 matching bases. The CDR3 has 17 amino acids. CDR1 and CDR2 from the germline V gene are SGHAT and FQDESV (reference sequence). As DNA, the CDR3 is TGTGTCAGCAGGGAGGATAGGGGCGCCATGGCGGCAGATACGCAGTATTTT. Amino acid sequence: CVSREDRGAMAADTQYF.

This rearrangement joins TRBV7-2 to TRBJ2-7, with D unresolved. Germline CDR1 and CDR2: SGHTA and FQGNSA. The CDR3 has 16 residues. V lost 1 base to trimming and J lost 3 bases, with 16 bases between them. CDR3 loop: CASSLGPSAAFYEQYF. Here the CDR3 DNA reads TGTGCCAGCAGCTTAGGACCCTCGGCAGCATTCTACGAGCAGTACTTC. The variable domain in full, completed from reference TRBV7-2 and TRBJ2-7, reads GAGVSQSPSNKVTEKGKDVELRCDPISGHTALYWYRQSLGQGLEFLIYFQGNSAPDKSGLPSDRFSAERTGGSVSTLTIQRTQQEDSAVYLCASSLGPSAAFYEQYFGPGTRLTVT.

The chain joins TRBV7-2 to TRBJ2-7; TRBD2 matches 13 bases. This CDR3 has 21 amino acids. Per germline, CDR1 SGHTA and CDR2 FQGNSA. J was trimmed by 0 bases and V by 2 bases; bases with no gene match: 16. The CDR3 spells CASSLYWPRTSGGRSSYEQYF. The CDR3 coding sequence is TGTGCCAGCAGCTTATATTGGCCGAGGACTAGCGGGGGCCGAAGCTCCTACGAGCAGTACTTC.

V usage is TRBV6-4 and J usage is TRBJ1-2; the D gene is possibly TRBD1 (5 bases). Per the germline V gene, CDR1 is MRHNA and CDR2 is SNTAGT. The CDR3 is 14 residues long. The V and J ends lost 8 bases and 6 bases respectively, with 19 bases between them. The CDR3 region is CASGPGPRENGYTF. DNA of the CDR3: TGTGCCAGCGGTCCGGGACCGAGAGAAAATGGCTACACCTTC.

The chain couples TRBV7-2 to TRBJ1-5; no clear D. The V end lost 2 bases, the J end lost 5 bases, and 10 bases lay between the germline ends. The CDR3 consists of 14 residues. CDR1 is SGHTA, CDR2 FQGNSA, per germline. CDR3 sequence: CASSLTSSDQPQHF. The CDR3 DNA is TGTGCCAGCAGCTTAACCAGTTCGGATCAGCCCCAGCATTTT.

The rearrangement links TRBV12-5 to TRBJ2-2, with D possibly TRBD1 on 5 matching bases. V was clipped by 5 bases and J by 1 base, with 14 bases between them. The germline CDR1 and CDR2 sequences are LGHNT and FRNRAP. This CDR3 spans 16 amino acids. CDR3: CASGPNLTVNTGELFF. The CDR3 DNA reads TGTGCTAGTGGTCCCAATTTGACAGTGAACACCGGGGAGCTGTTTTTT.

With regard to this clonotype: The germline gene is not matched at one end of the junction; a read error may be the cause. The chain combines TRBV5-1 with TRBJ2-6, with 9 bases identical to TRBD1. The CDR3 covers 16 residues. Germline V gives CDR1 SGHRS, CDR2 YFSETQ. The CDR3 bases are TGCGCCAGCTGCCTAACAGGGGGCTCCGGGGCCAACGTCCGGACTTTC. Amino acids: CASCLTGGSGANVRTF.